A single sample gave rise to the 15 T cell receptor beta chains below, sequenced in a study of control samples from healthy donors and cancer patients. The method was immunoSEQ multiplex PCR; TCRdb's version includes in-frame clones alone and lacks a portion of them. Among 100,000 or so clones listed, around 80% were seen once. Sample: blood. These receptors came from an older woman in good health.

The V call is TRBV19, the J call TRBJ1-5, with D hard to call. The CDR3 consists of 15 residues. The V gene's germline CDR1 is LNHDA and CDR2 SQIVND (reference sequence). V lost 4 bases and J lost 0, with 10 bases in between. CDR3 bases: TGTGCCAGTAGTACCGGTTCCTATAGCAATCAGCCCCAGCATTTT. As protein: CASSTGSYSNQPQHF.

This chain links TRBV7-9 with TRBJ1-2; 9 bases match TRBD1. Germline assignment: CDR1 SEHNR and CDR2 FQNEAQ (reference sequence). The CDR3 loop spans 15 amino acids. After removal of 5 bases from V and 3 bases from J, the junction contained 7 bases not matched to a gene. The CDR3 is CASSPTTGGDYGYTF. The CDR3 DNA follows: TGTGCCAGCAGCCCAACGACAGGGGGTGACTATGGCTACACCTTC.

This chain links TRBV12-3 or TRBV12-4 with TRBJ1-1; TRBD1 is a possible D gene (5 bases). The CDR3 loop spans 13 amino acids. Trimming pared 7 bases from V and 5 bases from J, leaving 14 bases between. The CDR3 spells CASTLTGETEAFF. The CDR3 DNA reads TGTGCCAGCACCCTGACGGGGGAAACTGAAGCTTTCTTT.

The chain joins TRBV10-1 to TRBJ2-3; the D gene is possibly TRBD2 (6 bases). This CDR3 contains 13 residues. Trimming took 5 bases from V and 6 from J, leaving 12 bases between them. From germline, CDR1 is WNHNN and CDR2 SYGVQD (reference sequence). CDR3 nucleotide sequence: TGCGCCAGCAGTCGGGGGAGCTTGGATACGCAGTATTTT. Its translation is CASSRGSLDTQYF.

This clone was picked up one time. The CDR3 here is CASGKRQVNEKLFF. Written as DNA, the CDR3 is TGTGCCAGCGGGAAAAGGCAGGTCAATGAAAAACTGTTTTTT. This chain connects TRBV3-1 (or the pseudogene TRBV3-2) to TRBJ1-4, with D unresolved. Trimming removed 8 bases from V and 5 bases from J, with 15 bases in between. The CDR3 is 14 residues long. Germline CDR1 LGHDT, CDR2 YNNKEL (reference sequence).

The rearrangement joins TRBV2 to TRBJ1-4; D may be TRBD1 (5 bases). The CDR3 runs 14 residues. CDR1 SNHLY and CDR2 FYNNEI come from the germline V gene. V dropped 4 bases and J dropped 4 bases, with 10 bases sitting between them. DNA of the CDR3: TGTGCCAGCAGTGGACAGACATTTAATGAAAAACTGTTTTTT. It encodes CASSGQTFNEKLFF.

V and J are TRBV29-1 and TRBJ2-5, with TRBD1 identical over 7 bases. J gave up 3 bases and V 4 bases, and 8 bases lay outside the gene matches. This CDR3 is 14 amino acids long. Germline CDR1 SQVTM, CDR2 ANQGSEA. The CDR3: CSVARTGGKETQYF. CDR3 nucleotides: TGCAGCGTTGCGAGGACAGGAGGAAAAGAGACCCAGTACTTC.

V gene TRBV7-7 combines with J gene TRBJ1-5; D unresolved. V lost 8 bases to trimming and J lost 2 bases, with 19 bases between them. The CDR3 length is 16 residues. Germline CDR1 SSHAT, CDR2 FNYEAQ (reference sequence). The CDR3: CASVTYSWDGNQPQHF. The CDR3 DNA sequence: TGTGCCAGCGTGACTTATTCGTGGGATGGCAATCAGCCCCAGCATTTT.

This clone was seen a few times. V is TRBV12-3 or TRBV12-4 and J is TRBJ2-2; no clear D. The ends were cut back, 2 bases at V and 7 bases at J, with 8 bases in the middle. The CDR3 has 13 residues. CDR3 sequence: CASSLSGIGELFF. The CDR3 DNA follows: TGTGCCAGCAGTTTAAGTGGGATCGGGGAGCTGTTTTTT.

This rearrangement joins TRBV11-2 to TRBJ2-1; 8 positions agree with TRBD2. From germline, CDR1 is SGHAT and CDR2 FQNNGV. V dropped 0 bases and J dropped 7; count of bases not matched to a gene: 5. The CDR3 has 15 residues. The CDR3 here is CASSLEAGVSNEQFF. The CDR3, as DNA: TGTGCCAGCAGCTTAGAAGCGGGAGTTAGTAATGAGCAGTTCTTC.

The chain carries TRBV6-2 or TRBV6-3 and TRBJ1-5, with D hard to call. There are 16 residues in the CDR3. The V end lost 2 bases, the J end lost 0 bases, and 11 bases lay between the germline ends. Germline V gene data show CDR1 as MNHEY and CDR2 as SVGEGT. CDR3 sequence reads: CASSYRQVYSNQPQHF. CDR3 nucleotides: TGTGCCAGCAGTTACAGGCAGGTTTATAGCAATCAGCCCCAGCATTTT.

The CDR3 here is CASSYTKYGYTF. CDR3 nucleotide sequence: TGTGCCAGCAGTTACACCAAGTATGGCTACACCTTC. The chain is built from TRBV6-2 or TRBV6-3 and TRBJ1-2; D remains unclear. V was clipped by 2 bases and J by 5 bases, with 6 bases between them. The CDR3 loop spans 12 amino acids. Germline V gene lookup returns CDR1 MNHEY and CDR2 SVGEGT.

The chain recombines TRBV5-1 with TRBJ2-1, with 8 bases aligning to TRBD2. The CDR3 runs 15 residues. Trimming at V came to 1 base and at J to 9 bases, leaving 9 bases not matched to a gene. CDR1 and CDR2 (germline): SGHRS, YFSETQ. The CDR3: CASSLLGAGDGEQFF. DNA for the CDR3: TGCGCCAGCAGCTTGTTAGGAGCGGGAGACGGTGAGCAGTTCTTC.

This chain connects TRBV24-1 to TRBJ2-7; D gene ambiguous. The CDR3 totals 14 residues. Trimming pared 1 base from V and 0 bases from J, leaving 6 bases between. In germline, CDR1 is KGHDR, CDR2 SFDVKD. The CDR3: CATSDLDISYEQYF. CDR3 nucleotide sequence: TGTGCCACCAGTGATTTAGACATCTCCTACGAGCAGTACTTC.

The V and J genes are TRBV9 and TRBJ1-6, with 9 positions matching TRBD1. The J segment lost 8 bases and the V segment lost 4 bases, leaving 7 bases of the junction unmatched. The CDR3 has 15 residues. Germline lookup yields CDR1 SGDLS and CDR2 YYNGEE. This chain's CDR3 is CASSRRDRVDSPLHF. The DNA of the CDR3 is TGTGCCAGCAGCCGGCGGGACAGGGTGGATTCACCCCTCCACTTT.